A selection of T cell receptor beta chains follows, all from one sample in a study of shared clonotypes between healthy human individuals. Assay used: immunoSEQ multiplex PCR; TCRdb lists only in-frame clones, some missing. The sample yields about 1 million clones, around 76% seen once. Sequencing was performed on memory CD4+ T cells sorted from blood. The receptors originated from a young man in good health. The CDR3 runs from the conserved cysteine through the conserved F or W. Fields, in order: J gene, clone size, V gene, CDR3 protein. Where a row states a size, it is once, few, many or the class of an expanded clone; other rows omit it.

J gene: TRBJ2-3
clone size: .
V gene: TRBV11-3
CDR3 protein: CASSVNRLDTQYF

J gene: TRBJ2-7
clone size: .
V gene: TRBV6-6
CDR3 protein: CASTMTSASSYEQYF

J gene: TRBJ2-1
clone size: .
V gene: TRBV18
CDR3 protein: CASSPRWSDNEQFF

J gene: TRBJ1-1
clone size: .
V gene: TRBV6-5
CDR3 protein: CASRRVGDTEAFF

J gene: TRBJ1-3
clone size: .
V gene: TRBV27
CDR3 protein: CASSPRGGNTIYF

J gene: TRBJ2-5
clone size: .
V gene: TRBV15
CDR3 protein: CATSRDLRETQYF

J gene: TRBJ1-2
clone size: .
V gene: TRBV28
CDR3 protein: CASSAHGLGYTF

J gene: TRBJ2-1
clone size: .
V gene: TRBV7-8
CDR3 protein: CASSHGVAGLNEQFF

J gene: TRBJ2-3
clone size: few
V gene: TRBV10-1
CDR3 protein: CASSDWADTQYF

J gene: TRBJ1-2
clone size: .
V gene: TRBV2
CDR3 protein: CASSEAATVVFYGYTF

J gene: TRBJ1-2
clone size: .
V gene: TRBV10-3
CDR3 protein: CAISESTGRAYGYTF

J gene: TRBJ1-1
clone size: .
V gene: TRBV5-1
CDR3 protein: CASSLVLGESAFF